This TCR beta chain originates from a study of blood T cell repertoires in COVID-19. TCRdb's table, derived via immunoSEQ multiplex PCR, lists solely in-frame clones and lacks some. Here the sample spans 240,000 or so clones, about 68% being singletons. CDR3 length equals 15 residues. The V gene's germline CDR1 is SGHAT and CDR2 FQNNGV. V trimming: 5 bases; J trimming: 6 bases; junction bases outside the gene matches: 7. The sequenced sample consisted of peripheral blood. The chain recombines TRBV11-2 with TRBJ2-1; 10 bases map to TRBD1. The source of this sequence is a woman aged 80 or over with acute or convalescent COVID-19. The CDR3 DNA reads TGTGCCAGCAGCCCCGGGACAGGGGCCACCAATGAGCAGTTCTTC. This gives the protein CASSPGTGATNEQFF.